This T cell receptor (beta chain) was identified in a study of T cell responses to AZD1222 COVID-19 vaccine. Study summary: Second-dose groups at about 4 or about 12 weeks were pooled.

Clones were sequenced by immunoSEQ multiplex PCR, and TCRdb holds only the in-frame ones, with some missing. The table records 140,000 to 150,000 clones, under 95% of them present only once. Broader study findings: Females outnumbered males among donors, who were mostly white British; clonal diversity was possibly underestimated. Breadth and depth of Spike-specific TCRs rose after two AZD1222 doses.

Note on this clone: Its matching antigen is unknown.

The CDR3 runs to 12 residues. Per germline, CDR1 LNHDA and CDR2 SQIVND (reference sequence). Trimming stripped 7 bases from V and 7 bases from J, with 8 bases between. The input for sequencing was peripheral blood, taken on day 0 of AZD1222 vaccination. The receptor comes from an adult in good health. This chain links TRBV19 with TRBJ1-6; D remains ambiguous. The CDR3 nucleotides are TGTGCCAGTACCATGGGGAATTCACCCCTCCACTTT. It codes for CASTMGNSPLHF.